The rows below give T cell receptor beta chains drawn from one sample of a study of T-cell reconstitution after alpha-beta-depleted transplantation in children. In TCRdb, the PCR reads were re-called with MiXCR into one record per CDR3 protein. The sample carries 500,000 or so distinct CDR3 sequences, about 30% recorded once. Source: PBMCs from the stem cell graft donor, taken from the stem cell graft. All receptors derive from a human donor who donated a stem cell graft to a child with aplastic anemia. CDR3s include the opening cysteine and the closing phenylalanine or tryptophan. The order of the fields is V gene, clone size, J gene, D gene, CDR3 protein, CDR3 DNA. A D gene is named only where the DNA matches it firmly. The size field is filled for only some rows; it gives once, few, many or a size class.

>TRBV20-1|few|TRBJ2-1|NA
CSARAGRGGKGTYNEQFF
TGCAGTGCCAGGGCCGGGCGTGGGGGTAAGGGCACCTACAATGAGCAGTTCTTC
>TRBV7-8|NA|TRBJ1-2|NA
CASSPDLSGYTF
TGTGCCAGCAGCCCGGACCTGAGTGGCTACACCTTC
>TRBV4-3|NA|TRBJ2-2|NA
CASSQDGGTYTGELFF
TGCGCCAGCAGCCAAGATGGCGGGACGTACACCGGGGAGCTGTTTTTT
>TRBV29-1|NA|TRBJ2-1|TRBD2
CSVPSPTSGLPYNEQFF
TGCAGCGTTCCCAGCCCGACTAGCGGATTGCCTTACAATGAGCAGTTCTTC
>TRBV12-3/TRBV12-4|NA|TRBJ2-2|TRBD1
CASSKADREAGELFF
TGTGCCAGCAGCAAAGCGGACAGGGAGGCCGGGGAGCTGTTTTTT
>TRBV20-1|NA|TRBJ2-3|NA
CSARPRTDTQYF
TGCAGTGCACGCCCCCGCACAGATACGCAGTATTTT
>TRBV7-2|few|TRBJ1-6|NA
CASSEGIQGNSPLHF
TGTGCCAGCAGCGAGGGGATACAGGGTAATTCACCCCTCCACTTT
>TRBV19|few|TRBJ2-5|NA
CASSSNVQETQYF
TGTGCCAGTAGTTCTAACGTACAAGAGACCCAGTACTTC
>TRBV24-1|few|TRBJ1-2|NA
CATSDSGVSGGYTF
TGTGCCACCAGTGACTCAGGGGTGTCGGGTGGCTACACCTTC
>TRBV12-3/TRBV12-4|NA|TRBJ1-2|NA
CASSLGGYGDTF
TGTGCCAGCAGTTTAGGAGGCTATGGCGACACCTTC